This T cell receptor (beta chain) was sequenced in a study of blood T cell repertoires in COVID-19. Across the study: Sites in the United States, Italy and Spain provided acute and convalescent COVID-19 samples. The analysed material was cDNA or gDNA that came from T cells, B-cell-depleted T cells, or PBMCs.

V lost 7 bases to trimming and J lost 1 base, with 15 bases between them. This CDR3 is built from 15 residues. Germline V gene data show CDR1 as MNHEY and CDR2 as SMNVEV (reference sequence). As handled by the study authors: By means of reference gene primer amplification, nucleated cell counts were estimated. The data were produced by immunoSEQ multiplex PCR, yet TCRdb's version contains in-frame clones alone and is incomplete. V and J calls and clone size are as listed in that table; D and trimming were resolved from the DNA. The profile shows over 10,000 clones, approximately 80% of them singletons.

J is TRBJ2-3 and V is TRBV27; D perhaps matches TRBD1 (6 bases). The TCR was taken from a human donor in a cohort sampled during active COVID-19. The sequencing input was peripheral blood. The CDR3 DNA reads TGTGCCAGCAATTCGTTGGGGGCGGGCACAGATACGCAGTATTTT. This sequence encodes CASNSLGAGTDTQYF.